This entry concerns a single T cell receptor (beta chain). The antigen is not known. The CDR3 covers 13 residues. Germline lookup yields CDR1 MDHEN and CDR2 SYDVKM. The ends were cut back, 3 bases at V and 3 bases at J, with 9 bases in the middle. The sample is drawn from a study of post-analysis software for immune sequencing data. The wider study: Both relapsing-remitting and secondary progressive multiple sclerosis featured among the disease courses, as did progressive-relapsing multiple sclerosis.

Study-level results: Relative to controls, patients with multiple sclerosis showed significantly lower normalized Chao1 diversity. Samples prepared in the same batch strongly co-clustered by F measure. There were five or six TRBV segments more frequent in patients than controls, and TRBV5-6, TRBV5-1 and TRBV20-1 were among them.

Built from TCR beta cDNA, the libraries had unique molecular identifiers in them. Each sample of 1 to 10 million input T cells yielded roughly 500,000 cDNA molecules, so each molecule approximated one T cell. Via MiXCR, TCRdb re-called the PCR reads, giving one row per CDR3 protein. The profile shows hundreds of thousands of distinct CDR3 sequences, 55% to 70% of them singletons. The chain couples TRBV28 to TRBJ2-7; D unclear. The source is a girl aged 2-9 years with multiple sclerosis. The sample taken for sequencing was blood. The DNA for the CDR3 is TGTGCCAGCAGTTTCTTAGGTCTCTACGAGCAGTACTTC. Translation: CASSFLGLYEQYF.